This T cell receptor beta chain is drawn from a study of control samples from healthy donors and cancer patients. TCRdb's table, derived via immunoSEQ multiplex PCR, lists solely in-frame clones and lacks some. The sample includes approximately 150,000 clones, 94% seen only once; the top ten take approximately 1.5%. Germline V gives CDR1 LNHDA, CDR2 SQIVND (reference sequence). CDR3 length: 13 residues. J lost 4 bases, V lost 4 bases, and 1 base had no gene match. The J gene is TRBJ2-3, the V gene TRBV19; 8 bases fit TRBD1. The sequenced sample consisted of blood. The clonotype was recovered from a woman aged 18-29 years in good health. The CDR3 DNA reads as TGTGCCAGTAGTACGACAGGGGCAGATACGCAGTATTTT. Its translation: CASSTTGADTQYF.